Below are 30 T cell receptor beta chains sequenced from a single sample in a study of T cells in tumors after PD-1 blockade. Assay: immunoSEQ multiplex PCR; the TCRdb copy retains only in-frame clones and omits some. This repertoire shows 45,000 to 50,000 clones, roughly three quarters found once; its top ten account for 8% to 9.5%. The specimen comprised PBMCs, sampled before anti-PD-1 therapy. Receptor source: a human donor with advanced basal cell or squamous cell carcinoma (not recorded which).

The chain carries TRBV28 and TRBJ2-5; perhaps TRBD1 as D (5 bases). Germline V gives CDR1 MDHEN, CDR2 SYDVKM. The CDR3 consists of 14 residues. The V end lost 7 bases, the J end lost 3 bases, and 15 bases lay between the germline ends. The CDR3 DNA sequence: TGTGCCAGCACCAAACCGGGCAGGGAAGAGACCCAGTACTTC. As protein: CASTKPGREETQYF. Full variable domain (rest looked up from reference TRBV28 and TRBJ2-5): DVKVTQSSRYLVKRTGEKVFLECVQDMDHENMFWYRQDPGLGLRLIYFSYDVKMKEKGDIPEGYSVSREKKERFSLILESASTNQTSMYLCASTKPGREETQYFGPGTRLLVL.

The rearrangement links TRBV15 to TRBJ1-4; 8 bases align to TRBD1. This CDR3 spans 14 amino acids. Germline-derived CDR1 and CDR2 are LNHNV and YYDKDF (reference sequence). V trimming: 5 bases; J trimming: 5 bases; junction bases outside the gene matches: 4. The CDR3 loop is CATSPDRGNEKLFF. Written as DNA, the CDR3 is TGTGCCACCAGCCCTGACAGGGGCAATGAAAAACTGTTTTTT.

The gene calls are TRBV27 and TRBJ2-1, with 13 bases that match TRBD2. The CDR3 spans 16 residues. Germline trimming cut 2 bases from V and 10 bases from J; bases unmatched to any gene: 8. From germline, CDR1 is MNHEY and CDR2 SMNVEV (reference sequence). The CDR3 DNA reads as TGTGCCAGCAGTTTACTTTTGACTAGCGGGAGGACCGAGCAGTTCTTC. Translation gives CASSLLLTSGRTEQFF.

V gene TRBV2 combines with J gene TRBJ2-1, with 9 bases lining up with TRBD2. Germline V gene sequence: CDR1 SNHLY, CDR2 FYNNEI. V shed 6 bases, J shed 1 base, and the junction held 10 bases outside the gene matches. The CDR3 is 17 amino acids. The CDR3 sequence is CASRGRASGISYNEQFF. In nucleotides, the CDR3 is TGTGCCAGCAGGGGGAGGGCTAGCGGGATTTCCTACAATGAGCAGTTCTTC.

The chain couples TRBV2 to TRBJ1-3, with D possibly TRBD1 on 5 matching bases. The V gene's germline CDR1 is SNHLY and CDR2 FYNNEI. Trimming left V 8 bases short and J 2 bases short, with 10 bases between. This CDR3 is 13 amino acids long. The CDR3 coding sequence is TGTGCCAGCTGGAGCAGGGCTGGAAACACCATATATTTT. It codes for CASWSRAGNTIYF.

J is TRBJ2-7 and V is TRBV2; D assignment may be TRBD1 or TRBD2 (6 bases each). Looked up from germline, CDR1 is SNHLY and CDR2 is FYNNEI. Trimming took 8 bases from V and 4 from J, leaving 15 bases between them. CDR3 length equals 13 residues. The CDR3 nucleotides read TGTGCCAGCGGAGGGCAGGGGCCGTACGAGCAGTACTTC. This codes for CASGGQGPYEQYF.

The rearrangement uses TRBV3-1 (or the pseudogene TRBV3-2) and TRBJ1-2; the D gene is possibly TRBD1 (6 bases). CDR3 length equals 15 residues. Deletions cut 1 base from V and 4 bases from J, with 13 bases between. The germline V gene encodes CDR1 LGHDT and CDR2 YNNKEL (reference sequence). The CDR3 DNA follows: TGTGCCAGCAGCCAAGGGGACACAGGACCCTATGGCTACACCTTC. Translating gives CASSQGDTGPYGYTF.

The chain recombines TRBV24-1 with TRBJ2-2; 11 nucleotides match TRBD2. CDR1 KGHDR and CDR2 SFDVKD come from the germline V gene. The CDR3 contains 17 residues. V trimming: 4 bases; J trimming: 1 base; junction bases outside the gene matches: 4. The CDR3 DNA reads as TGTGCCACCAGTGACCTGGGGACTAGCGGGAACACCGGGGAGCTGTTTTTT. It encodes CATSDLGTSGNTGELFF.

V and J are TRBV10-3 and TRBJ2-2; D is unclear. CDR3 length equals 12 residues. Germline V gene lookup returns CDR1 ENHRY and CDR2 SYGVKD. Trimming stripped 3 bases from V and 7 bases from J, with 6 bases between. The CDR3 nucleotides are TGTGCCATCAGTGATCGGAGCGGGGAGCTGTTTTTT. As protein: CAISDRSGELFF.

The rearrangement joins TRBV28 to TRBJ1-2, with D maybe TRBD1 (5 bases). There are 12 residues in the CDR3. Between the trimmed V and J ends, which lost 3 bases and 4 bases, there was a span of 6 bases. Germline CDR1 and CDR2: MDHEN and SYDVKM. In DNA, the CDR3 is TGTGCCAGCAGTTTTGGGGGCTATGGCTACACCTTC. It specifies CASSFGGYGYTF.

The chain joins TRBV14 to TRBJ2-3; 7 bases match TRBD2. The CDR3 covers 15 residues. With V trimmed by 1 base and J by 4 bases, 5 bases remained unmatched. Germline CDR1 is SGHDN and CDR2 is FVKESK. CDR3 DNA sequence: TGTGCCAGCAGCCAAGGGGCGGGAGTAGCAGATACGCAGTATTTT. Its protein is CASSQGAGVADTQYF.

The V and J genes are TRBV5-1 and TRBJ2-3, with TRBD2 matching over 10 bases. The CDR3 loop spans 17 amino acids. J lost 6 bases, V lost 4 bases, and 14 bases had no gene match. The germline V gene has CDR1 SGHRS and CDR2 YFSETQ. CDR3 sequence reads: CASSLGGSGRAGDTQYF. The CDR3 nucleotides read TGCGCCAGCAGCCTTGGCGGGAGCGGGAGGGCCGGGGATACGCAGTATTTT.

This clone was detected once. The gene calls are TRBV24-1 and TRBJ1-2; the D is unclear. The germline V gene encodes CDR1 KGHDR and CDR2 SFDVKD. V lost 7 bases and J lost 3, with 20 bases in between. The CDR3 contains 16 residues. The CDR3 loop is CATRTPLELRYYGYTF. CDR3 nucleotide sequence: TGTGCCACCAGGACACCTTTGGAGCTGAGGTACTATGGCTACACCTTC.

V gene TRBV9 combines with J gene TRBJ1-6; TRBD1 agrees at 8 bases. Germline V gene sequence: CDR1 SGDLS, CDR2 YYNGEE. After removal of 0 bases from V and 11 bases from J, the junction contained 7 bases not matched to a gene. CDR3 length equals 15 residues. The CDR3 is CASSVEGQGLTPLHF. The CDR3 DNA follows: TGTGCCAGCAGCGTAGAAGGACAGGGCCTCACACCCCTCCACTTT.

This chain connects TRBV12-3 or TRBV12-4 to TRBJ2-1; 9 bases align to TRBD2. Trimming at V came to 7 bases and at J to 8 bases, leaving 6 bases not matched to a gene. The CDR3 length is 13 residues. CDR3 region: CASILAGSDEQFF. The CDR3 DNA reads as TGTGCCAGCATACTAGCGGGTAGTGATGAGCAGTTCTTC.

The chain combines TRBV6-5 with TRBJ2-7; 8 bases agree with TRBD2. There are 15 residues in the CDR3. Germline V gene sequence: CDR1 MNHEY, CDR2 SVGAGI. V trimming: 6 bases; J trimming: 3 bases; junction bases outside the gene matches: 10. The CDR3: CASRTSREGGYEQYF. The CDR3 nucleotides read TGTGCCAGCAGGACCTCCCGGGAGGGCGGCTACGAGCAGTACTTC.

The chain is built from TRBV2 and TRBJ2-1, with D hard to call. The CDR3 is made up of 12 amino acids. V dropped 6 bases and J dropped 3 bases, with 6 bases sitting between them. Per germline, CDR1 SNHLY and CDR2 FYNNEI. The CDR3 DNA follows: TGTGCCAGCAGCGGCGGCTACAATGAGCAGTTCTTC. It specifies CASSGGYNEQFF. The complete variable domain, with remaining parts taken from reference TRBV2 and TRBJ2-1, reads EPEVTQTPSHQVTQMGQEVILRCVPISNHLYFYWYRQILGQKVEFLVSFYNNEISEKSEIFDDQFSVERPDGSNFTLKIRSTKLEDSAMYFCASSGGYNEQFFGPGTRLTVL.

The chain links TRBV19 to TRBJ1-1; D might be TRBD1 (6 bases). Trimming stripped 2 bases from V and 5 bases from J, with 12 bases between. Germline CDR1 and CDR2: LNHDA and SQIVND (reference sequence). CDR3 length equals 14 residues. In DNA, the CDR3 is TGTGCCAGTAGTATATCAGGGGATTTAACTGAAGCTTTCTTT. Its translation: CASSISGDLTEAFF.

The chain employs TRBV7-6 and TRBJ2-3; TRBD1 is a possible D gene (5 bases). In germline, CDR1 is SGHVS, CDR2 FNYEAQ. The CDR3 sequence is 14 residues long. V was trimmed by 3 bases and J by 4 bases, leaving 11 bases between them. The CDR3 loop is CASSFRQSPDTQYF. The CDR3 region has the DNA TGTGCCAGCAGCTTCCGACAGAGCCCAGATACGCAGTATTTT.

V gene TRBV28 combines with J gene TRBJ2-7, with 7 bases fitting TRBD1. V shed 7 bases and J 2 bases; nucleotides not matched to a gene: 11. Per the germline V gene, CDR1 is MDHEN and CDR2 is SYDVKM. The CDR3 totals 15 residues. The CDR3 DNA is TGTGCCAGCAAGACCTCCGGGACAGTGACCTACGAGCAGTACTTC. It encodes CASKTSGTVTYEQYF.

The chain uses TRBV6-6 and TRBJ1-3; D is unresolved. This CDR3 spans 15 amino acids. With 5 bases removed from V and 1 base from J, the gap between germline ends came to 12 bases. CDR1 and CDR2 (germline): MNHNY, SVGAGI (reference sequence). CDR3 sequence (DNA): TGTGCCAGCAGTCAATCCCAATGGTCTGGAAACACCATATATTTT. Its protein is CASSQSQWSGNTIYF.

The chain joins TRBV7-9 to TRBJ2-1; TRBD2 agrees at 9 bases. Germline assignment: CDR1 SEHNR and CDR2 FQNEAQ (reference sequence). The CDR3 totals 18 residues. V shed 3 bases, J shed 2 bases, and the junction held 11 bases outside the gene matches. The chain's CDR3 is CASSLTIAGDAPYNEQFF. DNA for the CDR3: TGTGCCAGCAGCTTGACAATAGCGGGAGATGCCCCCTACAATGAGCAGTTCTTC. Full variable domain (missing parts from reference TRBV7-9 and TRBJ2-1): DTGVSQNPRHKITKRGQNVTFRCDPISEHNRLYWYRQTLGQGPEFLTYFQNEAQLEKSRLLSDRFSAERPKGSFSTLEIQRTEQGDSAMYLCASSLTIAGDAPYNEQFFGPGTRLTVL.

This clone was detected a few times. This chain links TRBV5-6 with TRBJ1-6; 9 nucleotides match TRBD1. Germline V gene sequence: CDR1 SGHDT, CDR2 YYEEEE. Trimming took 5 bases from V and 13 from J; bases not matched to a gene: 7. This CDR3 region has 13 residues. The CDR3 DNA reads TGTGCCAGCAGTTGGGACAGGGTTCCCCCCCTCCACTTT. Translation: CASSWDRVPPLHF. Supplemented by reference TRBV5-6 and TRBJ1-6, the full variable domain reads DAGVTQSPTHLIKTRGQQVTLRCSPKSGHDTVSWYQQALGQGPQFIFQYYEEEERQRGNFPDRFSGHQFPNYSSELNVNALLLGDSALYLCASSWDRVPPLHFGNGTRLTVT.

The chain has TRBV6-1 and TRBJ1-2; D not certain. Germline V gene lookup returns CDR1 MNHNS and CDR2 SASEGT. The CDR3 has 14 amino acids. Trimming stripped 1 base from V and 3 bases from J, with 9 bases between. Here the CDR3 DNA reads TGTGCCAGCAGTGAAGACGACCGGTACTATGGCTACACCTTC. This translates into CASSEDDRYYGYTF.

The V and J genes are TRBV5-6 and TRBJ1-1; TRBD1 aligns across 12 bases. Germline V gene data show CDR1 as SGHDT and CDR2 as YYEEEE. CDR3 length: 17 residues. The V gene end was trimmed by 3 bases and the J gene end by 5 bases; junction bases not matched to a gene: 11. The chain's CDR3 is CASSYNNRDRGPTEAFF. CDR3 sequence (DNA): TGTGCCAGCAGCTATAATAACAGGGACAGGGGGCCAACTGAAGCTTTCTTT.

V gene TRBV5-6 combines with J gene TRBJ2-1; D not resolved. Germline CDR1 and CDR2: SGHDT and YYEEEE. The CDR3 spans 13 residues. The V gene lost 0 bases and the J gene lost 5 bases, with 6 bases spanning the gap. CDR3 sequence reads: CASSLAGHNEQFF. CDR3 DNA sequence: TGTGCCAGCAGCTTGGCTGGACACAATGAGCAGTTCTTC.

The CDR3 DNA follows: TGTGCCAGCAGCTTAACCGCGGGTAGCGGTTCCCTCGAGACCCAGTACTTC. Its protein is CASSLTAGSGSLETQYF. The rearrangement uses TRBV11-3 and TRBJ2-5; weak D call: TRBD2 (6 bases). The CDR3 loop spans 17 amino acids. Germline values: CDR1 SGHNT, CDR2 YENEEA. V dropped 2 bases and J dropped 5 bases, with 21 bases sitting between them.

The chain carries TRBV28 and TRBJ1-6; D may be TRBD1 (5 bases). Trimming removed 7 bases at V and 14 bases at J, with 15 bases between. CDR1 is MDHEN and CDR2 is SYDVKM in the germline V gene. CDR3 length equals 12 residues. CDR3 sequence (DNA): TGTGCCAGCACCTCACCTCGAGGGGCCCTCCACTTT. It is translated as CASTSPRGALHF.

J is TRBJ2-7 and V is TRBV11-3; TRBD2 agrees at 8 bases. With V trimmed by 7 bases and J by 0 bases, 8 bases remained unmatched. CDR1 is SGHNT and CDR2 is YENEEA in the germline V gene. The CDR3 totals 15 residues. The CDR3 DNA reads as TGTGCCAGCACGAAGCTAGCGGGCGGCTCCTACGAGCAGTACTTC. This gives the protein CASTKLAGGSYEQYF.

The chain couples TRBV13 to TRBJ1-4; the match to TRBD1 covers 7 bases. CDR1 PRHDT and CDR2 FYEKMQ come from the germline V gene (reference sequence). The CDR3 has 15 residues. Trimming removed 4 bases from V and 5 bases from J; junction bases left unmatched: 7. The DNA for the CDR3 is TGTGCCAGCAGCTCAGGGGGGAGGATAAATGAAAAACTGTTTTTT. It codes for CASSSGGRINEKLFF.